This T cell receptor beta chain was documented in a study of cytomegalovirus exposure and HLA in healthy donors. Overall study results and limits: Researchers reported that a few CMV-associated chains were confirmed in vitro as CMV antigen-specific. The study designated some 180 TCR beta chains cytomegalovirus-associated. According to a subsequent analysis, TCR clusters from the first cohort were inclined to appear together in the 120 or so validation repertoires.

Germline values: CDR1 MGHDK, CDR2 SYGVNS. V lost 1 base and J 2 bases, leaving 12 bases between the germline ends. This CDR3 is 15 amino acids long. Some clones are missing from TCRdb's copy, which holds only in-frame ones; the method was immunoSEQ multiplex PCR. This sample has approximately 210,000 clones, with 70% to 90% found just once. This clone was seen a handful of times. Its antigen is undetermined. Sequenced sample: PBMCs. The origin of this receptor is a woman aged 18 to 35 in good health and CMV-seronegative. The chain recombines TRBV25-1 with TRBJ2-7; a weak D match, TRBD2 (6 bases). The CDR3 loop reads CASSESVSGPYEQYF. DNA of the CDR3: TGTGCCAGCAGTGAATCCGTCAGCGGGCCCTACGAGCAGTACTTC.